This T cell receptor beta chain is from a study of CD8 T cells in Susac syndrome. Reverse transcription used about 0.45 to 1 ug RNA and random hexamers. TCR beta CDR3 was amplified by immunoSEQ covering 54 Vbeta and 13 Jbeta. MiXCR, applied by TCRdb to the immunoSEQ multiplex PCR reads, yields one record per CDR3 protein. Of some 22,000 distinct CDR3 sequences in the sample, around 94% were seen once. Trimming removed 5 bases from V and 6 bases from J; junction bases left unmatched: 7. The CDR3 runs to 14 residues. Germline-derived CDR1 and CDR2 are LNHDA and SQIVND (reference sequence). CD8+ and CD4+ T cells circulating in blood were sequenced for TCR beta.

This chain joins TRBV19 and TRBJ2-1, with TRBD2 matching over 7 bases. The origin of this receptor is a human donor in good health. The sequenced sample was CD8+ T cells from PBMCs. CDR3 region: CASSPYQRGNEQFF. CDR3 nucleotide sequence: TGTGCCAGTAGTCCCTACCAGCGGGGCAATGAGCAGTTCTTC.